The 24 T cell receptor beta chains below were found in one sample sequenced in a study of vaccination effects on CD4 cells after COVID-19. No antigen is known for these receptors. Antigen-specific CD4+ T cells were first expanded with viral peptide pools by the ViraFEST assay and only then sequenced. Cultured cells yielded isolated CD4+ T cells after roughly 11 days. Neither prior SARS-CoV-2 infection nor positive nucleocapsid antibodies were present in the vaccine recipients. Here immunoSEQ multiplex PCR was the method, and the copy in TCRdb shows in-frame clones only, minus some. The repertoire has tens of thousands of clones, roughly three quarters of them found once; the top ten carry approximately 3%. This specimen consisted of CD4+ T cells from PBMCs cultured with HCoV-NL63 spike peptides, obtained before COVID-19 vaccination. Receptors were obtained from a human donor who received a COVID-19 vaccine.

The CDR3 DNA is TGTGCCAGCAAGGGACAGAATCAGCCCCAGCATTTT. This translates into CASKGQNQPQHF. This rearrangement joins TRBV6-5 to TRBJ1-5; 7 nucleotides agree with TRBD1. Germline V gene lookup returns CDR1 MNHEY and CDR2 SVGAGI. V was clipped by 7 bases and J by 4 bases; unmatched bases: 1. This CDR3 has 12 amino acids.

This clone was observed a handful of times. The genes are TRBV28 and TRBJ1-2, with 8 bases fitting TRBD1. The V segment lost 5 bases and the J segment 8 bases; nucleotides outside the gene matches: 10. Germline CDR1 MDHEN, CDR2 SYDVKM. The CDR3 length is 14 residues. DNA of the CDR3: TGTGCCAGCAGTACCATCGGACAGGGTAGGGGCTACACCTTC. Its translation: CASSTIGQGRGYTF.

The CDR3 nucleotides read TGCGCCAGCAGCTTGGCCGAAGGAGACACTGAAGCTTTCTTT. Translated, it gives CASSLAEGDTEAFF. The chain combines TRBV5-1 with TRBJ1-1; D is ambiguous. Germline loops: CDR1 SGHRS, CDR2 YFSETQ. V was clipped by 0 bases and J by 3 bases, with 9 bases between them. The CDR3 has 14 amino acids. The full variable domain, with the rest looked up from reference TRBV5-1 and TRBJ1-1, is KAGVTQTPRYLIKTRGQQVTLSCSPISGHRSVSWYQQTPGQGLQFLFEYFSETQRNKGNFPGRFSGRQFSNSRSEMNVSTLELGDSALYLCASSLAEGDTEAFFGQGTRLTVV.

The chain uses TRBV6-5 and TRBJ1-2; D is undetermined. The germline gives CDR1 MNHEY, CDR2 SVGAGI. The CDR3 has 11 residues. V lost 10 bases, J lost 4 bases, and 10 bases lay in between. This chain's CDR3 is CATQNGYGYTF. The CDR3 DNA follows: TGTGCCACCCAAAACGGCTATGGCTACACCTTC.

The genes are TRBV7-2 and TRBJ2-3, with D perhaps matching TRBD1 or TRBD2 (5 bases each). Germline V gives CDR1 SGHTA, CDR2 FQGNSA. V was shortened by 1 base and J by 4 bases, with 18 bases between the two germline ends. CDR3 length: 17 residues. The CDR3 reads CASSLGEGSLGADTQYF. The CDR3 DNA sequence: TGTGCCAGCAGCTTAGGGGAAGGAAGTTTGGGGGCAGATACGCAGTATTTT.

This rearrangement joins TRBV10-3 to TRBJ1-4; possibly TRBD1 for D (6 bases). V was shortened by 6 bases and J by 5 bases, with 19 bases between the two germline ends. The CDR3 extends over 16 amino acids. Germline V CDR1 and CDR2: ENHRY, SYGVKD. CDR3 in DNA: TGTGCCATCAGCAGAGACAGGCTCTCCCAAAATGAAAAACTGTTTTTT. This translates into CAISRDRLSQNEKLFF.

This chain joins TRBV2 and TRBJ1-5; 7 bases are shared with TRBD1. This CDR3 contains 14 residues. J lost 5 bases, V lost 3 bases, and 4 bases had no gene match. Per the germline V gene, CDR1 is SNHLY and CDR2 is FYNNEI. CDR3 in amino acids: CASSDRGGHQPQHF. CDR3 DNA: TGTGCCAGCAGTGATAGAGGGGGCCATCAGCCCCAGCATTTT.

V is TRBV6-5 and J is TRBJ1-4, with D uncertain. V was pared by 5 bases and J by 0 bases, with 7 bases between. There are 14 residues in the CDR3. Germline CDR1 reads MNHEY; CDR2 reads SVGAGI. The CDR3: CASSQRSTNEKLFF. For the CDR3, the DNA is TGTGCCAGCAGTCAACGTTCAACTAATGAAAAACTGTTTTTT.

The CDR3 protein is CASVWGSGTGELFF. DNA for the CDR3: TGTGCCAGTGTGTGGGGGTCTGGGACCGGGGAGCTGTTTTTT. This chain uses TRBV5-6 with TRBJ2-2, with D perhaps assigned TRBD1 or TRBD2 (5 bases each). The CDR3 has 14 residues. CDR1 and CDR2 from the germline V gene are SGHDT and YYEEEE. Trimming removed 8 bases at V and 5 bases at J, with 16 bases between.

The rearrangement joins TRBV24-1 to TRBJ2-3, with TRBD2 matching 10 bases. V lost 4 bases, J lost 2 bases, and 5 bases stayed unmatched. Germline loops: CDR1 KGHDR, CDR2 SFDVKD. There are 16 residues in the CDR3. The CDR3 DNA follows: TGTGCCACCAGTGAGCCTAGCGGGGGATACACAGATACGCAGTATTTT. Encoded protein: CATSEPSGGYTDTQYF.

V is TRBV21-1 and J is TRBJ2-7; the table's TRBD1 call for D was not verified on the DNA. TRBV21-1 is described as a pseudogene. The CDR3 runs to 14 residues. The chain's CDR3 is CASSARGRSYEQYV. The CDR3 nucleotides read TGTGCCAGCAGCGCAAGGGGCAGATCCTACGAGCAGTACGTC.

The J gene is TRBJ2-1, the V gene TRBV6-5; perhaps TRBD1 as D (5 bases). CDR1 and CDR2 from the germline V gene are MNHEY and SVGAGI. The length of the CDR3 is 12 residues. Trimming stripped 5 bases from V and 7 bases from J, with 9 bases between. The CDR3 DNA follows: TGTGCCAGCAGTAACAGGAAAAATGAGCAGTTCTTC. This sequence encodes CASSNRKNEQFF.

This clone was recorded once. V and J are TRBV5-8 and TRBJ1-4, with TRBD1 as a possible D gene (5 bases). The V end was cut by 2 bases, the J end by 2 bases, with 10 bases between. The CDR3 sequence is 15 residues long. Germline CDR1 is SGHTS and CDR2 is YDEGEE. CDR3 bases: TGTGCCAGCAGCTTTAGCAGGGCGACTAATGAAAAACTGTTTTTT. Its protein is CASSFSRATNEKLFF.

This clone was counted once. This chain uses TRBV2 with TRBJ2-5; D possibly corresponds to TRBD2 (6 bases). CDR1 is SNHLY and CDR2 is FYNNEI in the germline V gene. With 4 bases removed from V and 2 bases from J, the gap between germline ends came to 14 bases. This CDR3 spans 15 amino acids. CDR3 amino acids: CASSVGRGLQETQYF. CDR3 sequence (DNA): TGTGCCAGCAGTGTCGGGCGGGGTCTACAAGAGACCCAGTACTTC. Drawing the rest from reference TRBV2 and TRBJ2-5, the complete variable domain is EPEVTQTPSHQVTQMGQEVILRCVPISNHLYFYWYRQILGQKVEFLVSFYNNEISEKSEIFDDQFSVERPDGSNFTLKIRSTKLEDSAMYFCASSVGRGLQETQYFGPGTRLLVL.

The chain combines TRBV21-1 with TRBJ2-7; the table calls TRBD2, which could not be checked here. TRBV21-1 is listed as a pseudogene. The length of the CDR3 is 13 residues. CDR3 sequence reads: CASSKVLTSGVGV. The CDR3 coding sequence is TGTGCCAGCAGCAAAGTATTAACTAGCGGGGTGGGCGTC.

The genes are TRBV5-1 and TRBJ2-3, with TRBD2 identical over 13 bases. The V segment lost 4 bases and the J segment 5 bases; nucleotides outside the gene matches: 7. The CDR3 loop spans 16 amino acids. Germline-derived CDR1 and CDR2 are SGHRS and YFSETQ. CDR3 DNA: TGCGCCAGCAGCCCGGGACTAGCGGGGAACAAAGATACGCAGTATTTT. This gives the protein CASSPGLAGNKDTQYF.

The chain is built from TRBV5-5 and TRBJ2-3; TRBD2 agrees at 14 bases. Unmatched junction bases numbered 4, after V lost 3 bases and J lost 1 base. Germline loops: CDR1 SGHKS, CDR2 YYEKEE (reference sequence). CDR3 size: 17 residues. The CDR3 reads CASSWTTSGGGTDTQYF. For the CDR3, the DNA is TGTGCCAGCAGCTGGACGACTAGCGGGGGGGGCACAGATACGCAGTATTTT.

The chain uses TRBV5-1 and TRBJ2-2; the match to TRBD2 covers 10 bases. CDR1 is SGHRS and CDR2 is YFSETQ in the germline V gene. The CDR3 contains 16 residues. Trimming removed 6 bases from V and 0 bases from J; junction bases left unmatched: 5. CDR3 residues: CASKDSGGPNTGELFF. The CDR3 DNA follows: TGCGCCAGCAAGGATAGCGGGGGGCCGAACACCGGGGAGCTGTTTTTT.

The V and J genes are TRBV24-1 and TRBJ1-5; D unresolved. CDR1 and CDR2 from the germline V gene are KGHDR and SFDVKD. This CDR3 has 15 residues. Trimming removed 3 bases at V and 2 bases at J, with 10 bases between. The CDR3 DNA follows: TGTGCCACCAGTGATCCAGCGTCAGGCAATCAGCCCCAGCATTTT. This encodes CATSDPASGNQPQHF.

This sequence joins TRBV6-5 and TRBJ1-5; the match to TRBD1 covers 7 bases. The CDR3 is made up of 14 amino acids. Germline V CDR1 and CDR2: MNHEY, SVGAGI. Trimming took 4 bases from V and 5 from J; bases not matched to a gene: 5. The CDR3 DNA follows: TGTGCCAGCAGTTTCCGACAGGGAGATCAGCCCCAGCATTTT. Its translation is CASSFRQGDQPQHF.

This clone was seen a single time. The chain recombines TRBV10-3 with TRBJ2-1; D is perhaps TRBD2 (6 bases). In germline, CDR1 is ENHRY, CDR2 SYGVKD. With 0 bases removed from V and 4 bases from J, the gap between germline ends came to 13 bases. The CDR3 covers 16 residues. The CDR3 loop reads CAISESSSGVYNEQFF. The DNA of the CDR3 is TGTGCCATCAGTGAGTCTAGTAGCGGTGTATACAATGAGCAGTTCTTC.

V gene TRBV20-1 combines with J gene TRBJ1-2; D not certain. Germline V gene data show CDR1 as DFQATT and CDR2 as SNEGSKA (reference sequence). Trimming left V 2 bases short and J 6 bases short, with 4 bases between. The CDR3 is 10 residues long. CDR3 residues: CSARSDGYTF. The CDR3 DNA reads as TGCAGTGCTAGAAGTGATGGCTACACCTTC.

The chain joins TRBV7-2 to TRBJ2-3, with D possibly TRBD2 on 5 matching bases. Trimming left V 3 bases short and J 1 base short, with 11 bases between. The CDR3 consists of 15 residues. From germline, CDR1 is SGHTA and CDR2 FQGNSA. CDR3: CASSFGVLGTDTQYF. CDR3 nucleotide sequence: TGTGCCAGCAGCTTCGGGGTATTGGGCACAGATACGCAGTATTTT.

This sequence joins TRBV5-1 and TRBJ2-3; TRBD1 or TRBD2 may be the D gene (5 bases each). Germline V gene data show CDR1 as SGHRS and CDR2 as YFSETQ. The CDR3 length is 16 residues. Trimming shortened V by 0 bases and J by 3 bases, and 14 bases separated the two germline ends. Written as DNA, the CDR3 is TGCGCCAGCAGCTTGGGTCCGGCAGGGACGACAGATACGCAGTATTTT. Protein: CASSLGPAGTTDTQYF.